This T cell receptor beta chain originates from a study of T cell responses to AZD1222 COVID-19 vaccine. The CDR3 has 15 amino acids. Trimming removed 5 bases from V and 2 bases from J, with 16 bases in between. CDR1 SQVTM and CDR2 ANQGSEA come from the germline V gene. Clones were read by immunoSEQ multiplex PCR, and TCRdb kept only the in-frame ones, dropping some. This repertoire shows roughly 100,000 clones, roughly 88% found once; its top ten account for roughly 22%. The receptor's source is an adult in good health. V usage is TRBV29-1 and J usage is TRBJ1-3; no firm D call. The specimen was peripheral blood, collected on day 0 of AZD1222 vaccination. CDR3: CSVSRASGAGNTIYF. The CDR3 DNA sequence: TGCAGCGTTTCACGGGCCTCCGGCGCTGGAAACACCATATATTTT.